This T cell receptor (beta chain) was obtained from a study of blood T cell repertoires in COVID-19. The overall study: COVID-19 samples from acute and convalescent phases originated in the United States, Italy and Spain. Sources were T cells, B-cell-depleted T cells, or PBMCs; the material itself was cDNA or gDNA.

Original methodology: Amplifying reference gene primers gave estimates of nucleated cell counts. Clones were read by immunoSEQ multiplex PCR, and TCRdb kept only the in-frame ones, dropping some. V and J calls and clone size come straight from that table; D and trimming were deduced from the DNA. Seen here are 150,000 or so clones, 75% to 85% observed once, and the top ten hold more than 3.5%. V dropped 0 bases and J dropped 4; count of bases not matched to a gene: 1. The V gene's germline CDR1 is LGHDT and CDR2 YNNKEL (reference sequence). This CDR3 comprises 14 residues. The sample comprised peripheral blood. The source of this sequence is an elderly woman with active or convalescent COVID-19. The chain combines TRBV3-1 (or the pseudogene TRBV3-2) with TRBJ1-2; the match to TRBD1 covers 8 bases. In DNA form, the CDR3 reads TGTGCCAGCAGCCAAGACAGGGGGCGCTATGGCTACACCTTC. This encodes CASSQDRGRYGYTF.